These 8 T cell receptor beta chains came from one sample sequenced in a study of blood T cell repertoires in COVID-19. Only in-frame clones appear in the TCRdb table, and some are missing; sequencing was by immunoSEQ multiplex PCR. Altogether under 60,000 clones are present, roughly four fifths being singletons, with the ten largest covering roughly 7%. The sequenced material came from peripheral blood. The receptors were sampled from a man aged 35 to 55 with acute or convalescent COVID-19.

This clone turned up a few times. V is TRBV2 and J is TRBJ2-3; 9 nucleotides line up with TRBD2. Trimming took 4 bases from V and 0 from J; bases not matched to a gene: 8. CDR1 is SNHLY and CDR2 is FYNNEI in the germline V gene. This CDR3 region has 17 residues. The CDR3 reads CASSVLTSGASTDTQYF. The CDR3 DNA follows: TGTGCCAGCAGTGTTTTGACTAGCGGAGCTAGCACAGATACGCAGTATTTT.

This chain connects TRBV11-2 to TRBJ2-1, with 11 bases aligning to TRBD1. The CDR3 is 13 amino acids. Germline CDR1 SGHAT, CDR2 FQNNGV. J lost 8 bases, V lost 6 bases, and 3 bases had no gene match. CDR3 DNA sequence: TGTGCCAGCAGTCGGGACAGGGGGGATGAGCAGTTCTTC. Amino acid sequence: CASSRDRGDEQFF.

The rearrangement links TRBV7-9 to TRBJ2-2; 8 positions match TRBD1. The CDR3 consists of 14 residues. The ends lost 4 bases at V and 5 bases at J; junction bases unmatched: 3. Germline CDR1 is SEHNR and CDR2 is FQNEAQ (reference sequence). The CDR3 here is CASSWTGKTGELFF. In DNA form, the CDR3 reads TGTGCCAGCAGCTGGACAGGGAAGACCGGGGAGCTGTTTTTT.

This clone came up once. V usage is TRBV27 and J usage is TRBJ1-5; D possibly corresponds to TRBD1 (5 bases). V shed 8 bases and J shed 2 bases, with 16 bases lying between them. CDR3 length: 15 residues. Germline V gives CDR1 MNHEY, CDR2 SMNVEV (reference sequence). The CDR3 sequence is CASGRGSLGNQPQHF. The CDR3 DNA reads TGTGCCAGCGGCCGGGGGAGCCTCGGCAATCAGCCCCAGCATTTT.

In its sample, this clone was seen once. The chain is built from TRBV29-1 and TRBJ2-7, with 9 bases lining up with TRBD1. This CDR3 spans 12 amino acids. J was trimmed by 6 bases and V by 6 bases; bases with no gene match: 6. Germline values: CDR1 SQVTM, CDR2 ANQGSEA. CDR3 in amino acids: CSVDRGYGEQYF. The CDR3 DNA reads TGCAGCGTGGACAGGGGCTACGGCGAGCAGTACTTC.

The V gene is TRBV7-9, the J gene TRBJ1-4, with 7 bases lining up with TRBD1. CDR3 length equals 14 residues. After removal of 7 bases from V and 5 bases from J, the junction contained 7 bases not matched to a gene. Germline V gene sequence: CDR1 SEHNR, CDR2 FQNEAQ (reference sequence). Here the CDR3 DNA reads TGTGCCAGCATCACGACAGGGAAGAATGAAAAACTGTTTTTT. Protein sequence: CASITTGKNEKLFF.

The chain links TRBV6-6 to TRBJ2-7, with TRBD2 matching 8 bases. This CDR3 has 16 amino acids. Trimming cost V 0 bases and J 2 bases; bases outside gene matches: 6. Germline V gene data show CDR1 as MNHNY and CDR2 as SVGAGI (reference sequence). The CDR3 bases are TGTGCCAGCAGTTACTCGATAGCGGGGCCCACCTACGAGCAGTACTTC. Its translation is CASSYSIAGPTYEQYF.

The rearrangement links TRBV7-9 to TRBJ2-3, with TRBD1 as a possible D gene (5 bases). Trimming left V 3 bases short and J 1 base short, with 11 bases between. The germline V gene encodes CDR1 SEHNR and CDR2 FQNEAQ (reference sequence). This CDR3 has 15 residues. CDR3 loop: CASSLGQAGTDTQYF. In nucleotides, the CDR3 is TGTGCCAGCAGCTTGGGGCAGGCTGGCACAGATACGCAGTATTTT. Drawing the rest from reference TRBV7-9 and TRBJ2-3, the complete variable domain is DTGVSQNPRHKITKRGQNVTFRCDPISEHNRLYWYRQTLGQGPEFLTYFQNEAQLEKSRLLSDRFSAERPKGSFSTLEIQRTEQGDSAMYLCASSLGQAGTDTQYFGPGTRLTVL.